This T cell receptor (beta chain) was identified in a study of PD-1 blockade in classical Hodgkin lymphoma. Produced via immunoSEQ multiplex PCR; TCRdb's table is partial and in-frame only. The table records some 7,100 clones, 70% to 80% of them present only once. Notes on the study in general: Whoever responded completely had baseline diversity much like that seen in newly diagnosed patients.

Concerning this clone itself: Its target is not known.

Each patient relapsed following autologous stem cell transplantation, and prior brentuximab vedotin exposure differed. Isolation of CD4+ T cells from thawed PBMCs was performed by magnetic negative selection. The CDR3 consists of 17 residues. Trimming removed 2 bases from V and 5 bases from J, with 19 bases in between. Germline assignment: CDR1 SEHNR and CDR2 FQNEAQ (reference sequence). The starting material was CD4+ T cells from blood, obtained at baseline. The rearrangement links TRBV7-9 to TRBJ2-1, with D tentatively TRBD1 or TRBD2 (6 bases each). The sequence was obtained from a human donor with classical Hodgkin lymphoma. The CDR3 DNA reads TGTGCCAGCAGCTTATTTATCGGGAGACAGGCGAACAATGAGCAGTTCTTC. Amino acids: CASSLFIGRQANNEQFF. The variable domain in full, with the rest retrieved from reference TRBV7-9 and TRBJ2-1, is DTGVSQNPRHKITKRGQNVTFRCDPISEHNRLYWYRQTLGQGPEFLTYFQNEAQLEKSRLLSDRFSAERPKGSFSTLEIQRTEQGDSAMYLCASSLFIGRQANNEQFFGPGTRLTVL.